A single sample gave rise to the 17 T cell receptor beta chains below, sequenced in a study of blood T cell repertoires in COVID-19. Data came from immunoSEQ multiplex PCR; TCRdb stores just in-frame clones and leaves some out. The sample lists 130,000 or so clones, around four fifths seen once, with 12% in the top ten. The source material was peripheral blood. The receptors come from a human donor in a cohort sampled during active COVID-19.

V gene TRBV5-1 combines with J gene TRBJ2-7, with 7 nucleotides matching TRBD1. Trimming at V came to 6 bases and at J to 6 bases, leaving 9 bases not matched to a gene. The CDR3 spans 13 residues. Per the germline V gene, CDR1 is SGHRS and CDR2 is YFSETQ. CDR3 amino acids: CASTRDRSFEQYF. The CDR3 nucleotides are TGCGCCAGCACCCGGGACAGAAGCTTCGAGCAGTACTTC.

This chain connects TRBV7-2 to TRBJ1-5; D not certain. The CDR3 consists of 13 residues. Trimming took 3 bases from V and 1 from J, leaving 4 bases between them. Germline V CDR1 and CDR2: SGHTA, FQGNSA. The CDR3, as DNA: TGTGCCAGCAGCTTGGAGAGCAATCAGCCCCAGCATTTT. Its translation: CASSLESNQPQHF.

In nucleotides, the CDR3 is TGTGCCAGCAGCTCACGGGTAGGGGATGAAAAACTGTTTTTT. Its protein product is CASSSRVGDEKLFF. V usage is TRBV7-2 and J usage is TRBJ1-4; a weak D match, TRBD1 (5 bases). This CDR3 region has 14 residues. V shed 4 bases and J shed 6 bases, with 12 bases lying between them. In germline, CDR1 is SGHTA, CDR2 FQGNSA.

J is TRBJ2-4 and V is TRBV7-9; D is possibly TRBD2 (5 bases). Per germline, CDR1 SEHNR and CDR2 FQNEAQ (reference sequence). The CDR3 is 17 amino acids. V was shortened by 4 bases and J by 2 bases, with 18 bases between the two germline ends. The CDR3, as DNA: TGTGCCAGCAGCTCTACCCCCCTTCGCGGGTCCAAAAACATTCAGTACTTC. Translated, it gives CASSSTPLRGSKNIQYF.

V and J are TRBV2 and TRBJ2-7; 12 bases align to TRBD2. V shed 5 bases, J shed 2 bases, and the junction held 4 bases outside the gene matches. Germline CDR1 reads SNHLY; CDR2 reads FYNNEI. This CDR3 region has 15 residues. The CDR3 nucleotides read TGTGCCAGCAGTCCTCTAGCGGGGGGGCCCTACGAGCAGTACTTC. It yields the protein CASSPLAGGPYEQYF.

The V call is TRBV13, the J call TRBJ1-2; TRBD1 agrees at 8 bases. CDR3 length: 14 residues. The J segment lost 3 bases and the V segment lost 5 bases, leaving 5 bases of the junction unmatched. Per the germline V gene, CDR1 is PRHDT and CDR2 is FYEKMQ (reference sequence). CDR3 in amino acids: CASSLQGVYYGYTF. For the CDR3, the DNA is TGTGCCAGCAGCCTACAGGGGGTTTACTATGGCTACACCTTC.

CDR3 amino acids: CASSTPGTGTGRYTF. Here the CDR3 DNA reads TGTGCCAGTAGCACTCCCGGGACAGGGACTGGTCGCTACACCTTC. The chain carries TRBV19 and TRBJ1-2; TRBD1 matches 9 bases. The J segment lost 9 bases and the V segment lost 6 bases, leaving 14 bases of the junction unmatched. The germline CDR1 and CDR2 sequences are LNHDA and SQIVND (reference sequence). The CDR3 has 15 amino acids.

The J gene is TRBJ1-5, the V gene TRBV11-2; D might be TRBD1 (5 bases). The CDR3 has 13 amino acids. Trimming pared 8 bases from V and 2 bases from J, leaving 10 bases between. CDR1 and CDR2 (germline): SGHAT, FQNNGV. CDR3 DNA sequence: TGTGCCAGCGGGGGGTCGGGCAATCAGCCCCAGCATTTT. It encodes CASGGSGNQPQHF.

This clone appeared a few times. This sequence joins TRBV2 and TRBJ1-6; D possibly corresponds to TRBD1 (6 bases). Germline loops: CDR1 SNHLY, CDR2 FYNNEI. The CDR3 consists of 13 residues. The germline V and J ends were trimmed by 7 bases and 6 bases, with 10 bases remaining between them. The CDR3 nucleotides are TGTGCCAGCACTGGGGGGGCTAATTCACCCCTCCACTTT. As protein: CASTGGANSPLHF.

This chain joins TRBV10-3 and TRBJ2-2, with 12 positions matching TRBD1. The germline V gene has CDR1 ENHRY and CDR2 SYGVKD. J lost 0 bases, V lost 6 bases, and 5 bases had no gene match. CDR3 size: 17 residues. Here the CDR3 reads CAIRGTGGSSNTGELFF. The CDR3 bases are TGTGCCATCAGGGGGACAGGGGGCTCATCGAACACCGGGGAGCTGTTTTTT.

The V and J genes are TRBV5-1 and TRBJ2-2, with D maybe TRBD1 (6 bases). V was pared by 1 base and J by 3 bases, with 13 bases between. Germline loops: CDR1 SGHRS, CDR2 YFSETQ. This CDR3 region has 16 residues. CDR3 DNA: TGCGCCAGCAGCTTGATGGGGGCGCGGGACACCGGGGAGCTGTTTTTT. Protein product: CASSLMGARDTGELFF.

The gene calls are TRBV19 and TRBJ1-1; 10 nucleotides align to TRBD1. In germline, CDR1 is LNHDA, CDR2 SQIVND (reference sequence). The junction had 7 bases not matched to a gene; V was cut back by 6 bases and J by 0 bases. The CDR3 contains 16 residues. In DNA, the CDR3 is TGTGCCAGTAGGGACAGGGGGATCGGACTGAACACTGAAGCTTTCTTT. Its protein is CASRDRGIGLNTEAFF.

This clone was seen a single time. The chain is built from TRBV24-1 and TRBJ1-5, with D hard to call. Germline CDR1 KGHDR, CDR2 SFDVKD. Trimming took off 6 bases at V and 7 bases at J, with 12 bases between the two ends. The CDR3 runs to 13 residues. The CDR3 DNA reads TGTGCCACCAGTCCCTGGAGGAGACAGCCCCAGCATTTT. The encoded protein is CATSPWRRQPQHF.

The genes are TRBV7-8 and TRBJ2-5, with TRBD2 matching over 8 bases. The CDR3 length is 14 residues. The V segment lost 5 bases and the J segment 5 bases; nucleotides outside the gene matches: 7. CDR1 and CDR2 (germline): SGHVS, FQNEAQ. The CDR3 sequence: CASSPLAVQETQYF. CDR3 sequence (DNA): TGTGCCAGCAGCCCACTAGCGGTCCAGGAGACCCAGTACTTC.

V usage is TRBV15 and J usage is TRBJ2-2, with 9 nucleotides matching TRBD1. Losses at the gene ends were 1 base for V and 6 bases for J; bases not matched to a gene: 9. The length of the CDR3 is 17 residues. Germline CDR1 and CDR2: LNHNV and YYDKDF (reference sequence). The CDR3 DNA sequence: TGTGCCACCAGCAGAGGCCAGACAGGGGGTATCTCCGGGGAGCTGTTTTTT. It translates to CATSRGQTGGISGELFF. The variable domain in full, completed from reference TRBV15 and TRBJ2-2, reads DAMVIQNPRYQVTQFGKPVTLSCSQTLNHNVMYWYQQKSSQAPKLLFHYYDKDFNNEADTPDNFQSRRPNTSFCFLDIRSPGLGDTAMYLCATSRGQTGGISGELFFGEGSRLTVL.

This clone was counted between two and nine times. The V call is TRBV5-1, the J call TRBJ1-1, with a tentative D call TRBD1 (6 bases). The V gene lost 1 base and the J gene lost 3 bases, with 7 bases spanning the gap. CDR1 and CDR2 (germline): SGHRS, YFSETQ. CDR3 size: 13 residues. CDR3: CASSLNRDTEAFF. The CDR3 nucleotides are TGCGCCAGCAGCTTGAACAGGGACACTGAAGCTTTCTTT. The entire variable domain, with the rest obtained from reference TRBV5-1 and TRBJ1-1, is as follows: KAGVTQTPRYLIKTRGQQVTLSCSPISGHRSVSWYQQTPGQGLQFLFEYFSETQRNKGNFPGRFSGRQFSNSRSEMNVSTLELGDSALYLCASSLNRDTEAFFGQGTRLTVV.

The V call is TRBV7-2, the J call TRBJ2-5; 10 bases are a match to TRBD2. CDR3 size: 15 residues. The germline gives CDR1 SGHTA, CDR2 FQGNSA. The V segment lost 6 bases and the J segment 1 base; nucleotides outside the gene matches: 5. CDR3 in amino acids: CASRPSGGAQETQYF. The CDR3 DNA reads TGTGCCAGCAGGCCCAGCGGGGGGGCCCAAGAGACCCAGTACTTC.